The T cell receptor (beta chain) described here comes from a study of blood T cell repertoires in COVID-19. Overall study: Samples taken during acute and convalescent COVID-19 were collected in the United States, Italy and Spain. From T cells, B-cell-depleted T cells, or PBMCs came the material, which was cDNA or gDNA.

This CDR3 has 19 amino acids. The ends lost 2 bases at V and 0 bases at J; junction bases unmatched: 10. The V gene's germline CDR1 is SGDLS and CDR2 YYNGEE. Seattle participants joined during active infection and were tracked over time. Source study methods: Amplified reference gene primers provided the basis for estimating nucleated cell counts. Sequenced by immunoSEQ multiplex PCR; TCRdb stores in-frame clones only, minus some. From that table come the V and J calls and clone size; the DNA was used to work out D and trimming. The table records fewer than 350,000 clones, 75% to 95% of them present only once.

Input material: peripheral blood. The V and J genes are TRBV9 and TRBJ2-1, with 11 bases lining up with TRBD2. This receptor was identified in a woman aged 30 to 39 with COVID-19, enrolled during active disease. CDR3 loop: CASSVGLAGSGSSYNEQFF. Here the CDR3 DNA reads TGTGCCAGCAGCGTCGGACTAGCGGGTTCCGGAAGCTCCTACAATGAGCAGTTCTTC.